This T cell receptor beta chain was identified in a study of blood T cell repertoires in COVID-19. Looking at the study overall: COVID-19 samples from acute and convalescent phases originated in the United States, Italy and Spain. T cells, B-cell-depleted T cells, or PBMCs supplied cDNA or gDNA.

This CDR3 has 16 residues. Looked up from germline, CDR1 is MDHEN and CDR2 is SYDVKM. V lost 7 bases to trimming and J lost 5 bases; unmatched junction nucleotides: 11. Participants, roughly 18 to 89 years old, spanned 25 or so US areas. Cohort placement rested on clinical history that participants reported themselves. Sequencing was performed with immunoSEQ multiplex PCR; in TCRdb, only in-frame clones are kept and a portion is missing. The profile covers about 430,000 clones, with approximately 91% appearing a single time and 1.4% taken by the ten largest. This sequence was found in a woman aged 18-35 years who had been exposed to COVID-19. Sample: PBMCs or T cells enriched from blood (not recorded which). J is TRBJ2-2 and V is TRBV28; 9 bases are a match to TRBD2. In DNA, the CDR3 is TGTGCCAGCACCATTCTAGCGGGGACGGGGACCGGGGAGCTGTTTTTT. Its protein product is CASTILAGTGTGELFF.